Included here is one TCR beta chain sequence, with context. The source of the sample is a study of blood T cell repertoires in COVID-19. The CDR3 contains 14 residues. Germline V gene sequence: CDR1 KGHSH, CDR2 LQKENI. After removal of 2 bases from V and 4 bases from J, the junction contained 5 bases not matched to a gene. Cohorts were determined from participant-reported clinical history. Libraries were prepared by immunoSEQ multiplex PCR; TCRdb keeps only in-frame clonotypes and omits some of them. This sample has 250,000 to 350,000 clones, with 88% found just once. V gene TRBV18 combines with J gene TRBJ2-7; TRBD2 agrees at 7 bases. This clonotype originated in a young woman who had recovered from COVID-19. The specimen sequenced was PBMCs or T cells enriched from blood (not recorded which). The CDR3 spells CASSPISREYEQYF. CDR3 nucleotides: TGTGCCAGCTCACCAATTTCGCGGGAGTACGAGCAGTACTTC.